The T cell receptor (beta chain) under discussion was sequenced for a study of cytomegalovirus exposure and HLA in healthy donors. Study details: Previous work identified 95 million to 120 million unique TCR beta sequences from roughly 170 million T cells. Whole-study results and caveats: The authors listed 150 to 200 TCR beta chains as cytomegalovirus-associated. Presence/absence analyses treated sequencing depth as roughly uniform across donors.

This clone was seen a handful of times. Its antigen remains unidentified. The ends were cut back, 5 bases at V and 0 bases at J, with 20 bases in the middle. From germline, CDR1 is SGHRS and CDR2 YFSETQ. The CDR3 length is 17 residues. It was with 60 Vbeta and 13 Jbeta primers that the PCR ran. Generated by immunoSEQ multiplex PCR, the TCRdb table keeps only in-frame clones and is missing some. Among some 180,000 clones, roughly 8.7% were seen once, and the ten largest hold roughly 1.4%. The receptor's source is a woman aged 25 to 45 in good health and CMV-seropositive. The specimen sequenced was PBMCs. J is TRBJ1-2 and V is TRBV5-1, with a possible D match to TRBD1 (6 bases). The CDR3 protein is CASRLGDTGSSNYGYTF. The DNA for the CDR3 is TGCGCCAGCAGGTTAGGGGACACTGGCTCGTCTAACTATGGCTACACCTTC.